This TCR beta chain derives from a study of immune evolution from preneoplasia to lung adenocarcinoma. Germline CDR1 and CDR2: SGDLS and YYNGEE. Deletions cut 0 bases from V and 3 bases from J, with 10 bases between. The CDR3 runs 15 residues. Profiling relied on immunoSEQ multiplex PCR, and the TCRdb table lists in-frame clones only, not all of them. The data contain around 7,000 clones, about 85% of them singletons. The sequenced material came from FFPE minimally invasive lung adenocarcinoma tissue. The chain carries TRBV9 and TRBJ2-1; D assignment may be TRBD1 or TRBD2 (5 bases each). The sequence was collected from a person aged 70 to 79 with lung adenocarcinoma. CDR3 sequence (DNA): TGTGCCAGCAGCGTAGAGGGGACGATCTACAATGAGCAGTTCTTC. This gives the protein CASSVEGTIYNEQFF.